The source of this TCR beta chain is a study of blood T cells in healthy people across ages. Each donor gave around 9.6 milliliters of peripheral blood. The V and J ends lost 3 bases and 3 bases, in that order; junction bases with no gene match: 4. The CDR3 runs 14 residues. Germline CDR1 DFQATT, CDR2 SNEGSKA (reference sequence). Using a J-beta primer mix together with a sample-barcoded 5' primer, a second PCR was run for roughly 6 to 11 cycles. In TCRdb, the 5' RACE reads were re-called with MiXCR into one record per CDR3 protein. The sample contains about 1,500,000 distinct CDR3 sequences, 35% to 45% of which appear only once.

The V gene is TRBV20-1, the J gene TRBJ1-2, with 10 bases identical to TRBD1. The receptor comes from a woman aged 18-30 years in good health. Specimen: blood. The CDR3 sequence is CSARGDRGDYGYTF. The DNA of the CDR3 is TGCAGTGCTAGGGGGGACAGGGGTGACTATGGCTACACCTTC.